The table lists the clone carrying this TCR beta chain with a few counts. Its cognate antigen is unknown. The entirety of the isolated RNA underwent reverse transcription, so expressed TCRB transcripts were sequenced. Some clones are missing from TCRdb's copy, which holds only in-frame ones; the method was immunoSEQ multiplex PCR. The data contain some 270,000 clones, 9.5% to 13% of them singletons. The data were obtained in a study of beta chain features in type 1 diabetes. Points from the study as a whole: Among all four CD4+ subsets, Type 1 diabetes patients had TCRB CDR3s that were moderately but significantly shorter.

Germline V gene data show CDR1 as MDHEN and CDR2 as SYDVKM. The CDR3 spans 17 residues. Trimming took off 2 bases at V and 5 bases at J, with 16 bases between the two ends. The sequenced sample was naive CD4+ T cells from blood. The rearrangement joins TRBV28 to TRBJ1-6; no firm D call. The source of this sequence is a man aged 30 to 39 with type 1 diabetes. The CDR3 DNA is TGTGCCAGCAGTTTACCCCTTCAAGGGAGAAATAATTCACCCCTCCACTTT. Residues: CASSLPLQGRNNSPLHF.